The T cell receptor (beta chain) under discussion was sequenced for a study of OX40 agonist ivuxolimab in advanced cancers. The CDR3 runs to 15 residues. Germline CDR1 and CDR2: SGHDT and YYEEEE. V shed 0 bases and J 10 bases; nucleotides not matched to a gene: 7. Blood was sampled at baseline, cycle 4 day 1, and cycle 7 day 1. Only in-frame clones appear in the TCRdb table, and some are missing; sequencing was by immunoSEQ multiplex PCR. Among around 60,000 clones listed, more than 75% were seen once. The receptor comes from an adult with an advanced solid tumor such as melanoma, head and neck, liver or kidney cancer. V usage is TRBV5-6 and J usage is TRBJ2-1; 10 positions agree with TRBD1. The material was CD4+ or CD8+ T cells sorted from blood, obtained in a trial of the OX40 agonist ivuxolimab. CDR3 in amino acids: CASSLVGDRGGEQFF. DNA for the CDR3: TGTGCCAGCAGCTTGGTGGGGGACAGGGGAGGGGAGCAGTTCTTC.